The entry that follows covers one TCR beta chain sequence. This sample was taken from a study of blood T cell repertoires in COVID-19. About the study: Samples of COVID-19 (acute and convalescent) were obtained from the United States, Italy and Spain. T cells, B-cell-depleted T cells, or PBMCs supplied cDNA or gDNA.

As handled by the study authors: The authors estimated nucleated cell counts from reference gene primer amplification. Using immunoSEQ multiplex PCR, the repertoire was profiled, and TCRdb retains in-frame clones only, with some absent. The DNA gave D and trimming, while V, J and clone size come from that table. The table lists roughly 230,000 clones, roughly 89% of them singletons. Patients from Seattle were sampled longitudinally, starting during active infection. The germline V gene has CDR1 MNHEY and CDR2 SMNVEV (reference sequence). The V segment lost 6 bases and the J segment 6 bases; nucleotides outside the gene matches: 6. The CDR3 covers 15 residues.

This clonotype was sampled from an older woman with COVID-19, enrolled during active disease. The specimen sequenced was peripheral blood. The chain carries TRBV27 and TRBJ2-1, with TRBD2 matching 12 bases. The DNA for the CDR3 is TGTGCCAGCAGGCCTAGCGGGGGGGAGTTCAATGAGCAGTTCTTC. This sequence encodes CASRPSGGEFNEQFF.